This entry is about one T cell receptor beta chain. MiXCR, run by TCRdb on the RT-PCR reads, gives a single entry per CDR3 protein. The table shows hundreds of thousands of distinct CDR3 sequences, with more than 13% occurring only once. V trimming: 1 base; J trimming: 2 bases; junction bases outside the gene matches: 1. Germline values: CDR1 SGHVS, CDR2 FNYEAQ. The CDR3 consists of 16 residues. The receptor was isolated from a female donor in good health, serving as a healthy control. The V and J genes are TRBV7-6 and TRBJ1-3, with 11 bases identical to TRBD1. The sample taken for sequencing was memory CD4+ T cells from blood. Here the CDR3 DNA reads TGTGCCAGCAGCTTAGGGGACAGGGGGACTGGAAACACCATATATTTT. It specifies CASSLGDRGTGNTIYF.